The T cell receptor beta chain described here comes from a study of T cells in Graves' hyperthyroidism and ophthalmopathy. From RNA transcripts, TCR beta CDR3 regions were amplified. During a first-round RT-PCR of the TCR CDR3, the HTBI primer set was used. TCRdb fed the multiplex PCR reads into MiXCR, producing one record per CDR3 protein. This table has around 580,000 distinct CDR3 sequences, 16% appearing once. Germline loops: CDR1 SNHLY, CDR2 FYNNEI. The V and J ends lost 6 bases and 4 bases respectively, with 9 bases between them. The CDR3 runs 12 residues. Diagnoses rested on clinical symptoms, serum thyroxine and TRAb, thyroid ultrasound and orbital computed tomography. The source of the PBMCs was over 8.5 ml of fresh peripheral blood. The table lists this clonotype with many counts.

The sample consisted of blood. The source is a woman younger than 35 with Graves' hyperthyroidism. The rearrangement uses TRBV2 and TRBJ1-2; unclear D gene. The CDR3 nucleotides are TGTGCCAGCAGAGGACGGACCTATGGCTACACCTTC. It translates to CASRGRTYGYTF.